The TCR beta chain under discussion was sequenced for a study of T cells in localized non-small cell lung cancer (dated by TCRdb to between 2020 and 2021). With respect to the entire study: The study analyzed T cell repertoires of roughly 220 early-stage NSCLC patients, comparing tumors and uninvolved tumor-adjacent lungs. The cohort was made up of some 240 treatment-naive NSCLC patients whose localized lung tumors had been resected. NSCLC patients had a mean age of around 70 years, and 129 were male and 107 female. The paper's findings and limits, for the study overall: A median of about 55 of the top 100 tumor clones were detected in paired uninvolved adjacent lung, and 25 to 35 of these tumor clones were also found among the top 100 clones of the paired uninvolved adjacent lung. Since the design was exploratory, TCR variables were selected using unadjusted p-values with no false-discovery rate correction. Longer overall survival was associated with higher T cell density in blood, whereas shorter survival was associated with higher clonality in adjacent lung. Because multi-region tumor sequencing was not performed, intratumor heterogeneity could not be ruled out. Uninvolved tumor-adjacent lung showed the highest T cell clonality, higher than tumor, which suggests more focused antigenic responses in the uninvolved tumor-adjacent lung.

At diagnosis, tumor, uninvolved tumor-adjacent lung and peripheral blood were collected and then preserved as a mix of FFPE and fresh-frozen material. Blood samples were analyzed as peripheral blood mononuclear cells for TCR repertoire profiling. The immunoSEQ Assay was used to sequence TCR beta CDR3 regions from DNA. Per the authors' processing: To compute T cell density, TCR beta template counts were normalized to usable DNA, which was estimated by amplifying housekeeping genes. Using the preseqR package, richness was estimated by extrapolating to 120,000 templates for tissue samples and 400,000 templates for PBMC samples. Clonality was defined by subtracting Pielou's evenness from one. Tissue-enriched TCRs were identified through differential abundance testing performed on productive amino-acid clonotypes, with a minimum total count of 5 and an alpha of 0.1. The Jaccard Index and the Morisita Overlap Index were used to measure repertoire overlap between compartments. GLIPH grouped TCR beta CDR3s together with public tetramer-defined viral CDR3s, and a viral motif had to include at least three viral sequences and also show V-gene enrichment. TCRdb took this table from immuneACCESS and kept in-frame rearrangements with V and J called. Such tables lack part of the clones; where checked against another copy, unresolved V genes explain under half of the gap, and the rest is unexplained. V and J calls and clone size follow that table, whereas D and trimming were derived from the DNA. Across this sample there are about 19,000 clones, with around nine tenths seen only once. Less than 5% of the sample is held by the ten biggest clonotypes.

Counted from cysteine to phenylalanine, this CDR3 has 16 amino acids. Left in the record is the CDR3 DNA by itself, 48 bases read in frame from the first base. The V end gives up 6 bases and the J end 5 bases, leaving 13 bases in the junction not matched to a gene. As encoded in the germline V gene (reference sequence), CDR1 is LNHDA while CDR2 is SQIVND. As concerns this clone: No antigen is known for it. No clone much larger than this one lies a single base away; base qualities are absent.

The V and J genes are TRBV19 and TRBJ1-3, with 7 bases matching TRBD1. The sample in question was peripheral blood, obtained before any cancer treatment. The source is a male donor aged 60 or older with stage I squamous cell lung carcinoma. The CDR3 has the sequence CASSDPTVDRRNTIYF. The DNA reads TGTGCCAGTAGCGACCCCACAGTGGACAGGAGAAACACCATATATTTT.